This T cell receptor beta chain was sequenced for a study of control samples from healthy donors and cancer patients. The assay was immunoSEQ multiplex PCR, and TCRdb's table has in-frame clones only and misses some. The data show around 180,000 clones, with approximately 86% seen just once and about 5.3% held by the top ten. Germline CDR1 is SNHLY and CDR2 is FYNNEI. The CDR3 has 15 residues. V was clipped by 4 bases and J by 0 bases, with 11 bases between them. The TCR comes from a woman in her 30s in good health. This sequence joins TRBV2 and TRBJ2-3, with D tentatively TRBD1 or TRBD2 (5 bases each). The material sequenced was blood. CDR3 amino acids: CASSGGTESTDTQYF. The CDR3 DNA reads as TGTGCCAGCAGTGGGGGGACGGAAAGCACAGATACGCAGTATTTT.